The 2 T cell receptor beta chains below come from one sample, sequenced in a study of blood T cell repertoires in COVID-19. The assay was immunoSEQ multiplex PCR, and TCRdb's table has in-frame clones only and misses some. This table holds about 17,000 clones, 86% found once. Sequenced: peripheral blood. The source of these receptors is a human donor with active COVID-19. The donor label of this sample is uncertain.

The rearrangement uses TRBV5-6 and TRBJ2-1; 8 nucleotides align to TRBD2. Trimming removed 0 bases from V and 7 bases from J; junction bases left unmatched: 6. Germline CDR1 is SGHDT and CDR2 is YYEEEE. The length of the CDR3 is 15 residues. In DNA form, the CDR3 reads TGTGCCAGCAGCTTGGGCGGGACTAGTCAAAATGAGCAGTTCTTC. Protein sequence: CASSLGGTSQNEQFF.

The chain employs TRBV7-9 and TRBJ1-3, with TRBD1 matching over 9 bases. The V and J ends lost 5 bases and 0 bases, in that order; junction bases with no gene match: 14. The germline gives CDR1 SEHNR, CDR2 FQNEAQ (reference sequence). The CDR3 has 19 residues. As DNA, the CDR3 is TGTGCCAGCAGCGGCCGGGACAGGGATCTATCTCTCTCTGGAAACACCATATATTTT. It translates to CASSGRDRDLSLSGNTIYF.